The rows below give T cell receptor beta chains drawn from one sample of a study of OX40 agonist ivuxolimab in advanced cancers. TCRdb's copy holds only in-frame clones and misses some; the assay was immunoSEQ multiplex PCR. The sample lists fewer than 60,000 clones; 80% to 95% were seen once. The starting material was CD4+ or CD8+ T cells sorted from blood, obtained in a trial of the OX40 agonist ivuxolimab. These receptors originate from an adult with an advanced solid tumor such as melanoma, head and neck, liver or kidney cancer. Each CDR3 is given with its conserved first and last residue. The order of the fields is J gene, clone size, V gene, D gene, CDR3 DNA, CDR3 protein. D genes are given only for firm matches. A row's size may be missing; if present it is once, few, many or a size class.

J gene: TRBJ1-1
clone size: NA
V gene: TRBV5-1
D gene: NA
CDR3 DNA: TGCGCCAGCAGCCTGTACACCGGAGGGGTCACTGAAGCTTTCTTT
CDR3 protein: CASSLYTGGVTEAFF

J gene: TRBJ2-1
clone size: NA
V gene: TRBV2
D gene: NA
CDR3 DNA: TGTGCCAGCAGTGAACCGGGTTACGGGAATGAGCAGTTCTTC
CDR3 protein: CASSEPGYGNEQFF

J gene: TRBJ1-6
clone size: NA
V gene: TRBV6-1
D gene: NA
CDR3 DNA: TGTGCCAGCAGTGAAGCGAGCGGGGGGGGGTATAATTCACCCCTCCACTTT
CDR3 protein: CASSEASGGGYNSPLHF

J gene: TRBJ2-7
clone size: NA
V gene: TRBV6-5
D gene: NA
CDR3 DNA: TGTGCCAGCAGTTACCGACAGAGTACCTACGAGCAGTACTTC
CDR3 protein: CASSYRQSTYEQYF

J gene: TRBJ2-7
clone size: once
V gene: TRBV5-1
D gene: NA
CDR3 DNA: TGCGCCAGCAGCCCTTTTAACTCCTACGAGCAGTACTTC
CDR3 protein: CASSPFNSYEQYF

J gene: TRBJ2-5
clone size: NA
V gene: TRBV19
D gene: NA
CDR3 DNA: TGTGCCACTTCGGGTGGGGGCGGAGGGGAGACCCAGTACTTC
CDR3 protein: CATSGGGGGETQYF

J gene: TRBJ2-4
clone size: NA
V gene: TRBV27
D gene: TRBD2
CDR3 DNA: TGTGCCAGCAGTTTAGAGGCGGGAGATGGCGTGGACATTCAGTACTTC
CDR3 protein: CASSLEAGDGVDIQYF

J gene: TRBJ2-5
clone size: NA
V gene: TRBV9
D gene: NA
CDR3 DNA: TGTGCCAGCAGCCCCAGGGGGGCCCAAGAGACCCAGTACTTC
CDR3 protein: CASSPRGAQETQYF

J gene: TRBJ2-1
clone size: NA
V gene: TRBV2
D gene: TRBD2
CDR3 DNA: TGTGCCAGCACCGGGACTAGCGCCAGGGTTGAGCAGTTCTTC
CDR3 protein: CASTGTSARVEQFF

J gene: TRBJ1-4
clone size: few
V gene: TRBV5-1
D gene: NA
CDR3 DNA: TGCGCCAGCAGCTTGGGACAGCAGAATGAAAAACTGTTTTTT
CDR3 protein: CASSLGQQNEKLFF

J gene: TRBJ1-1
clone size: NA
V gene: TRBV5-1
D gene: NA
CDR3 DNA: TGCGCCAGCAGATCACAGGGAGGGCTGACTGAAGCTTTCTTT
CDR3 protein: CASRSQGGLTEAFF

J gene: TRBJ2-5
clone size: NA
V gene: TRBV12-5
D gene: TRBD2
CDR3 DNA: TGTGCTAGTGCCCGGGGGAGCGGGACGTACGGGGAGACCCAGTACTTC
CDR3 protein: CASARGSGTYGETQYF

J gene: TRBJ1-6
clone size: NA
V gene: TRBV18
D gene: TRBD1
CDR3 DNA: TGTGCCAGCTCACCCAGGACAGGGGGCATGATTCAGGATTCACCCCTCCACTTT
CDR3 protein: CASSPRTGGMIQDSPLHF

J gene: TRBJ1-2
clone size: NA
V gene: TRBV10-3
D gene: NA
CDR3 DNA: TGTGCCATCAGTGAGTTCCAGACCCTTACCCCACTGGGCTACACCTTC
CDR3 protein: CAISEFQTLTPLGYTF